This TCR beta chain was identified during a study of cytomegalovirus exposure and HLA in healthy donors. Amplification used 60 Vbeta primers and 13 Jbeta primers. Using immunoSEQ multiplex PCR, the repertoire was profiled, and TCRdb retains in-frame clones only, with some absent. The sample carries tens of thousands of clones, less than 90% recorded once. The CDR3 covers 12 residues. The germline gives CDR1 SGHVS, CDR2 FQNEAQ. V shed 8 bases and J shed 7 bases, with 15 bases lying between them. Study outcomes and limitations: The authors later linked a missense DCLRE1C variant to TCR beta V- and J-gene trimming. In a later analysis, DRB1 alleles had the most associated TCRs; HLA-C alleles the fewest.

Turning to this clone: Its specificity is not known.

Sequencing used PBMCs. The source of this sequence is a female donor in good health and CMV-seronegative. This chain joins TRBV7-8 and TRBJ2-7; D gene unclear. CDR3 protein: CASWPGSGEQYF. As DNA, the CDR3 is TGTGCCAGCTGGCCCGGTTCGGGTGAGCAGTACTTC.